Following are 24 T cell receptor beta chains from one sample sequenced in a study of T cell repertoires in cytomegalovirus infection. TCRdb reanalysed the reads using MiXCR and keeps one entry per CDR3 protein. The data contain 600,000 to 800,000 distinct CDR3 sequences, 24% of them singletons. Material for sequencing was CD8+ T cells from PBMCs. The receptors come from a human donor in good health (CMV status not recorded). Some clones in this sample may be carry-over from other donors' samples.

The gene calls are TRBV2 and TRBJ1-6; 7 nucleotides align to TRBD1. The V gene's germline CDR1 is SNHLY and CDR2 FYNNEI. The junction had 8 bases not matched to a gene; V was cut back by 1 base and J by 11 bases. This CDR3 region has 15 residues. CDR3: CASSEGGDSLTPLHF. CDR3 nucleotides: TGTGCCAGCAGTGAAGGGGGGGACAGCCTCACACCCCTCCACTTT.

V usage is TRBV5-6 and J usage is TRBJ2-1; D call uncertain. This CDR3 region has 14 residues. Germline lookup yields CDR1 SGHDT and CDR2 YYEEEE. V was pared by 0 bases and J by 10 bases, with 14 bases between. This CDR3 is CASSLGQPGWEQFF. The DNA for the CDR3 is TGTGCCAGCAGCTTGGGGCAGCCCGGATGGGAGCAGTTCTTC.

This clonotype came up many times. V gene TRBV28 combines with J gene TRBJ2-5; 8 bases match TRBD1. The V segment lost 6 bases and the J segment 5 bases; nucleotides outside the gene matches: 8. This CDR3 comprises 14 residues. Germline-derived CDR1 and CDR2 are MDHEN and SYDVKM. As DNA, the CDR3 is TGTGCCAGCAGCTCGGACAGGGCGAGGGAGACCCAGTACTTC. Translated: CASSSDRARETQYF.

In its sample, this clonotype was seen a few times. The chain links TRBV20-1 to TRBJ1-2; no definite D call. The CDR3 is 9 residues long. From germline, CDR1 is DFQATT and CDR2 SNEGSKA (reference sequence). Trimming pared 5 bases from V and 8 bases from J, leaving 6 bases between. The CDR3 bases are TGCAGTGCTGCAAGCGGCTACACCTTC. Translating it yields CSAASGYTF.

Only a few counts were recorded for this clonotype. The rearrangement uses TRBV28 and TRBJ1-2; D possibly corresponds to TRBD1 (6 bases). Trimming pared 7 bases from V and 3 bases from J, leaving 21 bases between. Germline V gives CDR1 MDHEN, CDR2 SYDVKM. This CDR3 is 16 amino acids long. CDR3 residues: CASNHPGGRRDYGYTF. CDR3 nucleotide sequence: TGTGCCAGCAATCATCCGGGGGGGCGCAGGGACTATGGCTACACCTTC.

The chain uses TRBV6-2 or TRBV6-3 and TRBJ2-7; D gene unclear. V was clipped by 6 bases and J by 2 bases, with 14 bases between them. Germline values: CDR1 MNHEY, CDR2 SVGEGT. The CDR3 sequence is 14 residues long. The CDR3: CASRPRPHTYEQYV. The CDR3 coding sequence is TGTGCCAGCAGACCTAGACCCCATACCTACGAGCAGTACGTC.

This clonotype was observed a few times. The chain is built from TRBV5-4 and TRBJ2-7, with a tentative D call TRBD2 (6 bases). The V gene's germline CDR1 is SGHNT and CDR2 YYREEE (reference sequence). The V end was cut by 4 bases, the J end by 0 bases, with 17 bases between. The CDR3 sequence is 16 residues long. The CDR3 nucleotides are TGTGCCAGCAGCCCTCGTAGCGGCGCACCCTCCTACGAGCAGTACTTC. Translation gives CASSPRSGAPSYEQYF.

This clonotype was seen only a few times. CDR3 sequence reads: CASSKSEQGGETQYF. Written as DNA, the CDR3 is TGTGCCAGCAGCAAGTCCGAACAGGGAGGAGAGACCCAGTACTTC. The chain has TRBV4-2 and TRBJ2-5, with D tentatively TRBD1 or TRBD2 (6 bases each). The CDR3 has 15 amino acids. The V gene's germline CDR1 is LGHNA and CDR2 YNFKEQ. Trimming removed 5 bases at V and 4 bases at J, with 17 bases between.

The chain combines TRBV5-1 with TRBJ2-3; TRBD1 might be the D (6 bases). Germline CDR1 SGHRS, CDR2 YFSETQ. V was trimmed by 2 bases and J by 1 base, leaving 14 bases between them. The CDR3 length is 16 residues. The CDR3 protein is CASSLTGQPRTDTQYF. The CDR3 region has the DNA TGCGCCAGCAGCTTAACCGGACAGCCGCGCACAGATACGCAGTATTTT.

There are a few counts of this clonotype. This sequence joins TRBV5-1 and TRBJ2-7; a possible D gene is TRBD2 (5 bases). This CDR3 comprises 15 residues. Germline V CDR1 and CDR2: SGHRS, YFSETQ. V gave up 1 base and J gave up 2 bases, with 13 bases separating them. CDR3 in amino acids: CASSLWVEGPYEQYF. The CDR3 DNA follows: TGCGCCAGCAGCTTGTGGGTTGAGGGTCCCTACGAGCAGTACTTC.

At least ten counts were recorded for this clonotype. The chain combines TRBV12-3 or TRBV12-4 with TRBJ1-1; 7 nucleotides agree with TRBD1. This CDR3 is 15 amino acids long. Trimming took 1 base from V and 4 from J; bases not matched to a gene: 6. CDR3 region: CASSLDGRGITEAFF. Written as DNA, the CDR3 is TGTGCCAGCAGTTTAGACGGCAGGGGGATCACTGAAGCTTTCTTT.

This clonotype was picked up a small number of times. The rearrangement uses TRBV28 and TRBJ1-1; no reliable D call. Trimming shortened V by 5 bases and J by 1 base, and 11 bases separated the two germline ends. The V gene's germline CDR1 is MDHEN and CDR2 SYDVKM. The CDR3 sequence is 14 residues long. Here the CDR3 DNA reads TGTGCCAGCAGTGCCGGGCTAACGAACACTGAAGCTTTCTTT. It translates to CASSAGLTNTEAFF. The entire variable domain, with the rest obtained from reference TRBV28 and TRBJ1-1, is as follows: DVKVTQSSRYLVKRTGEKVFLECVQDMDHENMFWYRQDPGLGLRLIYFSYDVKMKEKGDIPEGYSVSREKKERFSLILESASTNQTSMYLCASSAGLTNTEAFFGQGTRLTVV.

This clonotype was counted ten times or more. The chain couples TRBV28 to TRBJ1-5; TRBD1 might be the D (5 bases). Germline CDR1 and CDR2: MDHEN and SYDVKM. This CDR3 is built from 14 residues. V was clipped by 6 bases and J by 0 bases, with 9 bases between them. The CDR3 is CASSPTGSNQPQHF. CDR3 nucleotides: TGTGCCAGCAGCCCCACAGGTAGCAATCAGCCCCAGCATTTT.

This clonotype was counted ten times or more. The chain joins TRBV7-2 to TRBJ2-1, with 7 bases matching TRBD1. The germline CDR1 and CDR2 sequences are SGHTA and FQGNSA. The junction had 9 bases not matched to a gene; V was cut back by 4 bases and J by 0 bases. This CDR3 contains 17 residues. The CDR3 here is CASSYRPTGSSYNEQFF. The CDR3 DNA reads TGTGCCAGCAGCTACCGCCCGACAGGGTCCTCCTACAATGAGCAGTTCTTC.

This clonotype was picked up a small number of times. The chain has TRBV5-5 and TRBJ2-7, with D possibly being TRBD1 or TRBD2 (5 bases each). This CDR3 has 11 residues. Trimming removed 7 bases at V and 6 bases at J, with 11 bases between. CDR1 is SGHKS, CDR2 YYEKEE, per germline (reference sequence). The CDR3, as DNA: TGTGCCAGCGGGTTCGGGGCCGAGCAGTACGTC. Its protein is CASGFGAEQYV.

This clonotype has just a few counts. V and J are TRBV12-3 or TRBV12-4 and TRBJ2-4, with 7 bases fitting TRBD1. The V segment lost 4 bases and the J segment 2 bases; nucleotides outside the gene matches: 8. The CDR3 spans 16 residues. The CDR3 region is CASSSRDSRTKNIQYF. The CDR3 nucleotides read TGTGCCAGCAGTTCCAGGGACAGCCGCACCAAAAACATTCAGTACTTC.

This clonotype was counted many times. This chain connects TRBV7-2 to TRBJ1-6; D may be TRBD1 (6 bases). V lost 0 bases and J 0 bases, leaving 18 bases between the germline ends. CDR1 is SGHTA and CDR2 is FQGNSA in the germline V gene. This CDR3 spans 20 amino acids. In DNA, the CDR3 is TGTGCCAGCAGCTTAGCGCTACAGGGTTCCCTGAGCTCCTATAATTCACCCCTCCACTTT. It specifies CASSLALQGSLSSYNSPLHF. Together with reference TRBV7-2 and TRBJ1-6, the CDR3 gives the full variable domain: GAGVSQSPSNKVTEKGKDVELRCDPISGHTALYWYRQSLGQGLEFLIYFQGNSAPDKSGLPSDRFSAERTGGSVSTLTIQRTQQEDSAVYLCASSLALQGSLSSYNSPLHFGNGTRLTVT.

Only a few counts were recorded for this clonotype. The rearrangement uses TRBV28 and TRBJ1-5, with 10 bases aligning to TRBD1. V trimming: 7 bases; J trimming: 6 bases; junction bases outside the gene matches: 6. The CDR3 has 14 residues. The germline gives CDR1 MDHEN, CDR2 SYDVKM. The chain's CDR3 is CASTPDRGLQPQHF. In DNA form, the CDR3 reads TGTGCCAGCACCCCCGACAGGGGGCTTCAGCCCCAGCATTTT.

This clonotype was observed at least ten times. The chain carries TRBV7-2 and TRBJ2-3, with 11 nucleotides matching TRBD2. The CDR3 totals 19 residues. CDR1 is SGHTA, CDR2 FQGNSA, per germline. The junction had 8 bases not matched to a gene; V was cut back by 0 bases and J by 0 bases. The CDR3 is CASSLAPSGGPLSTDTQYF. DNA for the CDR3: TGTGCCAGCAGCTTAGCCCCTAGCGGGGGGCCCCTGAGCACAGATACGCAGTATTTT.

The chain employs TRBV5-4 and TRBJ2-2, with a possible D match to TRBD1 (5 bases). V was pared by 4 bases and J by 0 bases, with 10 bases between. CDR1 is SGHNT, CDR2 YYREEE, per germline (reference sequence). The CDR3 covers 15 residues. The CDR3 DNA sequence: TGTGCCAGCAGCCCGGACAACGCGAACACCGGGGAGCTGTTTTTT. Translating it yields CASSPDNANTGELFF.

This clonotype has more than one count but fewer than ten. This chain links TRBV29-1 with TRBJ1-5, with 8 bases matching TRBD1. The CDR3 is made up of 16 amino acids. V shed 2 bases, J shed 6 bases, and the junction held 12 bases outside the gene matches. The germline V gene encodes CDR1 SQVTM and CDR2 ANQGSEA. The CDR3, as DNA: TGCAGCGTTGAATTTGGGGGCAGGGGGCCGTCTCAGCCCCAGCATTTT. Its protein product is CSVEFGGRGPSQPQHF.

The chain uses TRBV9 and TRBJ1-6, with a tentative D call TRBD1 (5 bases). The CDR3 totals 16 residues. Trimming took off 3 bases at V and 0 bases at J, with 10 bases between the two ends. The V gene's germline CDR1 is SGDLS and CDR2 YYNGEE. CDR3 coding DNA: TGTGCCAGCAGCGGGGACGTAAGCTCCTATAATTCACCCCTCCACTTT. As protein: CASSGDVSSYNSPLHF. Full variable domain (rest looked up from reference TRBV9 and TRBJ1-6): DSGVTQTPKHLITATGQRVTLRCSPRSGDLSVYWYQQSLDQGLQFLIQYYNGEERAKGNILERFSAQQFPDLHSELNLSSLELGDSALYFCASSGDVSSYNSPLHFGNGTRLTVT.

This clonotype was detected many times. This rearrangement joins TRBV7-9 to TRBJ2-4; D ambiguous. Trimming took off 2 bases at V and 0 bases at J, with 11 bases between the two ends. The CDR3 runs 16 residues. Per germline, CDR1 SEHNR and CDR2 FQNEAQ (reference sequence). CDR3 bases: TGTGCCAGCAGCTTACTAATGGGCGGAGCCAAAAACATTCAGTACTTC. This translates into CASSLLMGGAKNIQYF.

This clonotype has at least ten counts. The CDR3 loop reads CASSLISGPKETQYF. The DNA of the CDR3 is TGTGCCAGCAGCTTAATTAGCGGACCCAAAGAGACCCAGTACTTC. The V and J genes are TRBV12-3 or TRBV12-4 and TRBJ2-5, with a possible D match to TRBD2 (6 bases). Trimming left V 6 bases short and J 3 bases short, with 17 bases between. This CDR3 region has 15 residues.